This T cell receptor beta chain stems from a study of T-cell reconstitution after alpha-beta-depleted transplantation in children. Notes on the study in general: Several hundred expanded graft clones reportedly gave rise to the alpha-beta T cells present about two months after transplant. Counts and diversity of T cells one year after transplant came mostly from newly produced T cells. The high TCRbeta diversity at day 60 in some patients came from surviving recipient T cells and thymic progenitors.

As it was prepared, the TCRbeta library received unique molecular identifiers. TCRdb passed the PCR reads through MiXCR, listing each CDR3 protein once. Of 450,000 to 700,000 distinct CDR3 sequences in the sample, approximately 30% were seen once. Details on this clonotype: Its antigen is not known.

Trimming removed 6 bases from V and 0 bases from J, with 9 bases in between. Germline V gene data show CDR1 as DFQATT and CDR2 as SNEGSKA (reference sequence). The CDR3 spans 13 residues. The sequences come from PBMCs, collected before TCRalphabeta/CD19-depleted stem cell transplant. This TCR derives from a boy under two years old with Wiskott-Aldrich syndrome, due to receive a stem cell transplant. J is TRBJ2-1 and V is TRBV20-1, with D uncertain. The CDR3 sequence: CSARAFSYNEQFF. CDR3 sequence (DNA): TGCAGTGCCCGCGCGTTCTCCTACAATGAGCAGTTCTTC.